The 5 T cell receptor beta chains below all came from one sample that was sequenced in a study of cytomegalovirus exposure and HLA in healthy donors. The PCR had 60 Vbeta and 13 Jbeta primers. Data came from immunoSEQ multiplex PCR; TCRdb stores just in-frame clones and leaves some out. The sample carries over 200,000 clones, about 81% recorded once. The sequenced material came from PBMCs. Receptors were obtained from a man in his forties or fifties in good health and CMV-seropositive.

The chain uses TRBV5-1 and TRBJ2-5, with D possibly TRBD1 on 8 matching bases. The CDR3 length is 15 residues. The germline gives CDR1 SGHRS, CDR2 YFSETQ. Trimming cost V 2 bases and J 9 bases, with 20 bases left between them. DNA of the CDR3: TGCGCCAGCAGCTTTCGTCAGGGGGCGGGGGAGGCCCAGTACTTC. It yields the protein CASSFRQGAGEAQYF.

The chain carries TRBV19 and TRBJ2-2; D may be TRBD2 (6 bases). This CDR3 contains 18 residues. Trimming took off 6 bases at V and 5 bases at J, with 25 bases between the two ends. The V gene's germline CDR1 is LNHDA and CDR2 SQIVND (reference sequence). The CDR3 region has the DNA TGTGCCAGTAGCCTCGAAGGCTATAGCGGAGTGGGGACCGGGGAGCTGTTTTTT. It specifies CASSLEGYSGVGTGELFF. The whole variable domain, remainder taken from reference TRBV19 and TRBJ2-2, is DGGITQSPKYLFRKEGQNVTLSCEQNLNHDAMYWYRQDPGQGLRLIYYSQIVNDFQKGDIAEGYSVSREKKESFPLTVTSAQKNPTAFYLCASSLEGYSGVGTGELFFGEGSRLTVL.

The J gene is TRBJ2-2, the V gene TRBV14; possible D gene TRBD1, 5 bases. Germline lookup yields CDR1 SGHDN and CDR2 FVKESK. With 1 base removed from V and 3 bases from J, the gap between germline ends came to 12 bases. The CDR3 runs to 16 residues. This CDR3 reads CASSQVGRADTGELFF. CDR3 DNA: TGTGCCAGCAGCCAAGTGGGCAGGGCGGACACCGGGGAGCTGTTTTTT.

This sequence joins TRBV13 and TRBJ2-1, with 7 bases fitting TRBD2. The CDR3 runs to 14 residues. Germline V gene lookup returns CDR1 PRHDT and CDR2 FYEKMQ (reference sequence). The J segment lost 4 bases and the V segment lost 10 bases, leaving 10 bases of the junction unmatched. The CDR3, as DNA: TGTGCCACCCCGTCGGGAGGCCCTTACAATGAGCAGTTCTTC. Residues: CATPSGGPYNEQFF.

V gene TRBV21-1 combines with J gene TRBJ2-7; the table's D gene call, TRBD2, was not cross checked with the DNA. TRBV21-1 is described as a pseudogene. The CDR3 consists of 15 residues. DNA of the CDR3: TGTGCCAGCAGCAAAGGGGCTAGCTGGAAGTACGAGCAGTACGTC. Translation gives CASSKGASWKYEQYV.